The present TCR beta chain was sequenced within a study of T cell responses to AZD1222 COVID-19 vaccine. This CDR3 is 16 amino acids long. Germline V gene sequence: CDR1 LGHNA, CDR2 YSLEER. Trimming pared 3 bases from V and 4 bases from J, leaving 16 bases between. About this clone itself: Its target is not known.

Whole-study findings and limits: Donors in the cohort were predominantly white British and more often female, and clonal diversity was possibly underestimated. Spike-specific TCRs gained breadth and depth after people received two AZD1222 doses. Scientists sampled the repertoires only once the peak T cell response had passed. At baseline, seropositivity was found in only 5 to 7 AZD1222 recipients.

Profiled with immunoSEQ multiplex PCR; TCRdb holds only in-frame clones, not every one. The repertoire holds under 120,000 clones, with around 94% as singletons. The chain couples TRBV4-3 to TRBJ2-1; D may match TRBD1 or TRBD2 (6 bases each). The origin of this receptor is an adult in good health. The source was peripheral blood, collected on day 0 of AZD1222 vaccination. The CDR3 is CASSQGGQFLYNEQFF. The CDR3 nucleotides read TGCGCCAGCAGCCAGGGAGGACAGTTTCTTTACAATGAGCAGTTCTTC.